The 5 T cell receptor beta chains presented below share a single source sample, sequenced in a study of vaccination effects on CD4 cells after COVID-19. For these TCRs, the target antigens are not known. Peptide-pool stimulation followed by sequencing identified expanded antigen-specific CD4+ clonotypes in the ViraFEST assay. The culture ran for around nine days before CD4+ T cells were isolated. From March to December 2020, the person had a SARS-CoV-2 infection that was confirmed by PCR. The protocol was immunoSEQ multiplex PCR, while the TCRdb copy is restricted to in-frame clones and leaves out a portion. Of around 30,000 clones listed, 69% are singletons. This specimen was CD4+ T cells from PBMCs cultured with SARS-CoV-2 spike peptides, taken before COVID-19 vaccination. These receptors came from a human donor who had a prior SARS-CoV-2 infection.

The chain joins TRBV7-2 to TRBJ2-7; D is uncertain. V was clipped by 4 bases and J by 0 bases, with 10 bases between them. In germline, CDR1 is SGHTA, CDR2 FQGNSA. This CDR3 has 14 amino acids. CDR3 nucleotides: TGTGCCAGCAGCTCTCAAATAAACTCCTACGAGCAGTACTTC. Translating it yields CASSSQINSYEQYF.

J is TRBJ2-1 and V is TRBV24-1, with 10 bases identical to TRBD2. Germline V lookup: CDR1 KGHDR, CDR2 SFDVKD. After removal of 5 bases from V and 4 bases from J, the junction contained 4 bases not matched to a gene. The length of the CDR3 is 15 residues. The CDR3 region is CATSARLAGYNEQFF. In DNA, the CDR3 is TGTGCCACCAGTGCTAGACTAGCGGGTTACAATGAGCAGTTCTTC.

The genes are TRBV9 and TRBJ2-5; D ambiguous. This CDR3 spans 14 amino acids. Germline V CDR1 and CDR2: SGDLS, YYNGEE. V was cut by 0 bases and J by 5 bases, with 11 bases left in between. CDR3 in DNA: TGTGCCAGCAGCGTAGCCCCCTCCAAGGAGACCCAGTACTTC. Translated: CASSVAPSKETQYF.

The gene calls are TRBV30 and TRBJ2-7, with 10 positions matching TRBD2. CDR3 length: 13 amino acids. Germline V gene lookup returns CDR1 GTSNPN and CDR2 SVGIG (reference sequence). Trimming took 0 bases from V and 7 from J; bases not matched to a gene: 3. The CDR3: CAWSVLAGTEQYF. The DNA of the CDR3 is TGTGCCTGGAGTGTACTAGCGGGGACTGAGCAGTACTTC.

This chain uses TRBV11-3 with TRBJ2-2; 8 bases are shared with TRBD2. Germline values: CDR1 SGHNT, CDR2 YENEEA. This CDR3 spans 15 amino acids. Unmatched junction bases numbered 10, after V lost 8 bases and J lost 5 bases. This CDR3 is CASGPGLVETGELFF. The CDR3 bases are TGTGCCAGCGGCCCGGGACTAGTAGAGACCGGGGAGCTGTTTTTT.